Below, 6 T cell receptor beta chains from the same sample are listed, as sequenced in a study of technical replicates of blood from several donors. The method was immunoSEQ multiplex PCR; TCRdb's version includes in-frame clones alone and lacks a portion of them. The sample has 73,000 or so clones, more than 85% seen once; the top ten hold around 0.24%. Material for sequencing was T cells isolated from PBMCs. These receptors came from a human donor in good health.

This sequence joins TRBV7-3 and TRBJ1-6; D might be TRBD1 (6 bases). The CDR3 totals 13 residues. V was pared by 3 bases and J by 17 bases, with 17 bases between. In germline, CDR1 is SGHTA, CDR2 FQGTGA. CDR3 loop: CASSLSPGHRFHF. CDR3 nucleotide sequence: TGTGCCAGCAGCTTGTCTCCGGGACACCGGTTCCACTTT.

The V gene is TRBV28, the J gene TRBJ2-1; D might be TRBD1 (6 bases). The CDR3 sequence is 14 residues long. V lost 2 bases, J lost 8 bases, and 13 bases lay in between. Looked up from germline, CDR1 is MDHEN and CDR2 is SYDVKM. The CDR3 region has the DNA TGTGCCAGCAGTTTACGGTACAGGGTCTATGAGCAGTTCTTC. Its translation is CASSLRYRVYEQFF.

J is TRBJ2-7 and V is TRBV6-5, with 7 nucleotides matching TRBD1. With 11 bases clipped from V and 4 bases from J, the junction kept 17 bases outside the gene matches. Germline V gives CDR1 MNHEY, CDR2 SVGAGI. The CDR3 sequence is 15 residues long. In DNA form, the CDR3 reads TGTGCCGCAAGGAAGACATTGGGACAGATTTACGAGCAGTACTTC. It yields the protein CAARKTLGQIYEQYF.

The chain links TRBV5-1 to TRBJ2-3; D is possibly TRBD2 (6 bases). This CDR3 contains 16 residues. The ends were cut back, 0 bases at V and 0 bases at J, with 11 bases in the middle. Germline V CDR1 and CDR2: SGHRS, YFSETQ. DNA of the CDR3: TGCGCCAGCAGCTTGGGTAGCGGTACTAGCACAGATACGCAGTATTTT. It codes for CASSLGSGTSTDTQYF.

This CDR3 reads CASSLLNEGQPQHF. The DNA of the CDR3 is TGTGCCAGCAGCCTCCTCAATGAGGGACAGCCCCAGCATTTT. The gene calls are TRBV7-9 and TRBJ1-5; no clear D. V was cut by 5 bases and J by 7 bases, with 15 bases left in between. Germline lookup yields CDR1 SEHNR and CDR2 FQNEAQ (reference sequence). The CDR3 contains 14 residues.

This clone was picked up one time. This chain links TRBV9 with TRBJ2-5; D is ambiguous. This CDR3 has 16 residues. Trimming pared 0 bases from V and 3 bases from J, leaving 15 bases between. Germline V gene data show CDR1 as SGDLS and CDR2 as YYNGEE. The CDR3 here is CASSVGSTTAEETQYF. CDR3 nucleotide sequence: TGTGCCAGCAGCGTAGGATCCACAACCGCTGAAGAGACCCAGTACTTC.